The clone carrying this TCR beta chain was recorded at least ten times. Its antigen is still unknown. The sample comes from a study of breast tumors, draining lymph nodes, adjacent tissues. Whole-study results and caveats: Tumor TCR diversity was below lymph nodes but above nontumor tissue. The lymph node origin of tumor T cells was framed as consistent with a hypothesis, not demonstrated. Most tumor T cells seemingly derive from lymph node, then expand in tumor. Compared with basal-like, luminal-like tumors shared significantly more repertoire with nontumor tissue.

CDR3 length equals 15 residues. Germline values: CDR1 SGHKS, CDR2 YYEKEE (reference sequence). V dropped 1 base and J dropped 1 base, with 11 bases sitting between them. TCRdb redid the calling of the multiplex PCR reads with MiXCR, one entry per CDR3 protein. In the table there are about 66,000 distinct CDR3 sequences, roughly 40% of which are singletons. The rearrangement links TRBV5-5 to TRBJ1-2; D call uncertain. Sequenced sample: breast tumor tissue. This sequence was found in a female donor with breast cancer. Some clones in this sample may be carry-over from other donors' samples. The DNA of the CDR3 is TGTGCCAGCAGCTTGAGAAACAGATTTAACTATGGCTACACCTTC. It yields the protein CASSLRNRFNYGYTF.